This TCR beta chain was obtained from a study of identical twins. Using its own MiXCR run on the 5' RACE reads, TCRdb lists one record per CDR3 protein. The sample has fewer than 500,000 distinct CDR3 sequences, roughly 24% seen once. The V segment lost 2 bases and the J segment 9 bases; nucleotides outside the gene matches: 6. The CDR3 contains 14 residues. Germline V gene sequence: CDR1 ENHRY, CDR2 SYGVKD. The same data also contributed to another study, on T cells expressing NK-cell markers.

The clonotype comes from a woman in her late teens or twenties in good health. Sequenced sample: CD4+ T cells sorted from blood. The gene calls are TRBV10-3 and TRBJ2-1, with 8 bases that match TRBD2. CDR3 sequence (DNA): TGTGCCATCAGTGAGATCGGGGCGGGGGGTGAGCAGTTCTTC. It encodes CAISEIGAGGEQFF.